This T cell receptor beta chain stems from a study of T and B cells in COVID-19 patients. In the study overall: COVID-19 patients gave peripheral blood either during active infection or after recovery. Of 20 active-infection patients, approximately twelve were critically ill with mechanical ventilation or extracorporeal membrane oxygenation. Study-level results: Early severe-case samples and blood from mildly ill patients during symptoms were in short supply.

Each TRB amplification used roughly 250-550 ng of genomic DNA from blood. Multiplex PCR with BIOMED2 TRB-A/B primer pools amplified TRB rearrangements. TCRdb ran MiXCR on the multiplex PCR reads and lists one entry per CDR3 protein. This sample has 20,000 to 30,000 distinct CDR3 sequences, with roughly 33% found just once. In its sample, this clonotype was seen a few times. The antigen remains undetermined. Per the germline V gene, CDR1 is PRHDT and CDR2 is FYEKMQ (reference sequence). V was clipped by 0 bases and J by 3 bases, with 6 bases between them. This CDR3 is 13 amino acids long. The J gene is TRBJ2-7, the V gene TRBV13; no clear D gene. The sequenced sample was blood. The sequence was obtained from a human donor who had recovered from COVID-19. The DNA of the CDR3 is TGTGCCAGCAGCTTAGGGTCCTTCTACGAGCAGTACTTC. It is translated as CASSLGSFYEQYF.